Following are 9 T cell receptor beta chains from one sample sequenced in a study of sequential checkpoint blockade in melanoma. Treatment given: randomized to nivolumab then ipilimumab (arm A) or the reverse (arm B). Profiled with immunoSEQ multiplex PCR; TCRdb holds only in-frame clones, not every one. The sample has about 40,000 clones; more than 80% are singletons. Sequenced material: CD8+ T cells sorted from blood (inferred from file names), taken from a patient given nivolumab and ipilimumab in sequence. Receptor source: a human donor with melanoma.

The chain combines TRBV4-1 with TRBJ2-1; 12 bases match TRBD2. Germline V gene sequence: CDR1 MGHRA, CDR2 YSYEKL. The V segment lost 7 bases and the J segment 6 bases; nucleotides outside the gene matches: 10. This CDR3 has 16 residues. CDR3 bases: TGCGCCAGCACGCCTAGCGGGAGGGCAGGGGGCAATGAGCAGTTCTTC. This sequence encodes CASTPSGRAGGNEQFF.

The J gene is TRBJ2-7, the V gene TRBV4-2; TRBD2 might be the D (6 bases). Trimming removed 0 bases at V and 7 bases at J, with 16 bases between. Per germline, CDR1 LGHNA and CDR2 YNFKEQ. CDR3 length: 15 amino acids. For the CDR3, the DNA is TGTGCCAGCAGCCAAGATCTTGCGCGGGAACGGGAGCAGTACTTC. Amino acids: CASSQDLAREREQYF.

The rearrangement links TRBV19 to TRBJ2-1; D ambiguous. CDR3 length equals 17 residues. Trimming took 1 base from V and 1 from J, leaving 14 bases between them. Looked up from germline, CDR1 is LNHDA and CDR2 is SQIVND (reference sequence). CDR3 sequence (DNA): TGTGCCAGTAGTATAGGCCTAGGTGGTGTGTCCTACAATGAGCAGTTCTTC. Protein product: CASSIGLGGVSYNEQFF.

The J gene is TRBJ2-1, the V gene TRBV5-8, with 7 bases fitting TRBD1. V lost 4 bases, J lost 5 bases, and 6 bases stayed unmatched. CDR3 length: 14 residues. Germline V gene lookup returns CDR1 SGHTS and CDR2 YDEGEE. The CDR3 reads CASSLRDSHNEQFF. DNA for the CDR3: TGTGCCAGCAGCCTCCGGGACAGCCACAATGAGCAGTTCTTC.

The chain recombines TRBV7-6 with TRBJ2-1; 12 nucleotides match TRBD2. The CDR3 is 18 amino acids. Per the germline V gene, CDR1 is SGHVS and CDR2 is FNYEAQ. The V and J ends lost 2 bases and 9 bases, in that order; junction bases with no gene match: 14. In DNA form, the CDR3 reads TGTGCCAGCAGCTTACTACTAGCGGGAGGCCCGGGTGTTGGTGAGCAGTTCTTC. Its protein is CASSLLLAGGPGVGEQFF.

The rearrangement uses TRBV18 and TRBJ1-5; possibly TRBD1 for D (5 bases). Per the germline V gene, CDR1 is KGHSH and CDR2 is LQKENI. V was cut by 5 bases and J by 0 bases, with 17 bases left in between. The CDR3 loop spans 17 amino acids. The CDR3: CASSSESGGVSNQPQHF. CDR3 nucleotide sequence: TGTGCCAGCTCATCCGAGTCGGGGGGGGTTAGCAATCAGCCCCAGCATTTT.

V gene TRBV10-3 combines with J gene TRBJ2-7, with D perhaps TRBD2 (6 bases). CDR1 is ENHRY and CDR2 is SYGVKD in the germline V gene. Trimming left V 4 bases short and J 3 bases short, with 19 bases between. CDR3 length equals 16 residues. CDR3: CAISARDGLSHYEQYV. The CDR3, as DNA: TGTGCCATCAGTGCCCGGGACGGACTATCCCACTACGAGCAGTACGTC.

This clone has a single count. CDR3 in amino acids: CASRRGDEQFF. The CDR3 DNA reads TGTGCCAGCAGACGGGGGGATGAGCAGTTCTTC. This chain connects TRBV7-6 to TRBJ2-1, with 7 bases identical to TRBD2. CDR1 is SGHVS and CDR2 is FNYEAQ in the germline V gene. The V segment lost 6 bases and the J segment 8 bases; nucleotides outside the gene matches: 1. The CDR3 has 11 residues. The full variable domain, completed using reference TRBV7-6 and TRBJ2-1, is GAGVSQSPRYKVTKRGQDVALRCDPISGHVSLYWYRQALGQGPEFLTYFNYEAQQDKSGLPNDRFSAERPEGSISTLTIQRTEQRDSAMYRCASRRGDEQFFGPGTRLTVL.

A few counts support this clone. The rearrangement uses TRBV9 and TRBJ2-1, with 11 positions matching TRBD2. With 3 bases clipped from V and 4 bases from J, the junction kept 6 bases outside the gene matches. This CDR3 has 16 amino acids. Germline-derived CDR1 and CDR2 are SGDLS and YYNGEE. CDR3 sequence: CASSAGGLAEYNEQFF. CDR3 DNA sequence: TGTGCCAGCAGCGCAGGGGGACTAGCGGAATACAATGAGCAGTTCTTC.